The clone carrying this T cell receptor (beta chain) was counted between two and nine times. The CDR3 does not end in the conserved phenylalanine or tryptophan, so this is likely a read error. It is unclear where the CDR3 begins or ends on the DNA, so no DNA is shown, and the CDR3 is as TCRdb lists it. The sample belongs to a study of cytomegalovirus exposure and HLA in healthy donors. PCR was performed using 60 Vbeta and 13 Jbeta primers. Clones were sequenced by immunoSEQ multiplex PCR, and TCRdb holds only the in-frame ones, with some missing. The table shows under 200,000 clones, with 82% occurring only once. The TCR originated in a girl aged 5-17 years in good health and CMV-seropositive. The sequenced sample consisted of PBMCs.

CDR3 loop: CASRVRPWLHL. The chain has TRBV6-1 and TRBJ1-2. The germline V gene has CDR1 MNHNS and CDR2 SASEGT. The CDR3 comprises 11 residues, both ends counted.